The 32 T cell receptor beta chains below were found in one sample sequenced in a study of STAT5B mutations in CD4+ large granular lymphocyte leukemia (dated by TCRdb to 2022 to 2024). The receptor library was made with the immunoSEQ multiplex PCR assay. Held by TCRdb, this immuneACCESS table contains in-frame sequences only and omits some clones. Under half of the omission traces to an unresolved V gene where checked; the cause of the rest is unknown. This sample comprises fewer than 35,000 clones, about 71% of them detected only once. 2% of the sample is taken by the ten largest. The sample comprised CD4+ T cells from blood buffy coats. These receptors were taken from a human donor in good health.

The chain employs TRBV7-8 and TRBJ1-2; the D gene is possibly TRBD1 (5 bases). CDR1 is SGHVS, CDR2 FQNEAQ, per germline. Trimming took 1 base from V and 2 from J, leaving 17 bases between them. CDR3 length: 17 amino acids. CDR3 region: CASSLELGWGRNYGYTF. CDR3 nucleotides: TGTGCCAGCAGCTTAGAACTCGGCTGGGGCAGGAACTATGGCTACACCTTC.

The gene calls are TRBV6-6 and TRBJ1-4, with D perhaps TRBD1 (5 bases). The CDR3 extends over 15 amino acids. V was trimmed by 7 bases and J by 3 bases, leaving 15 bases between them. Germline CDR1 MNHNY, CDR2 SVGAGI (reference sequence). The CDR3 nucleotides read TGTGCCAGCACCACCCGGGGGAGGTCTAATGAAAAACTGTTTTTT. This encodes CASTTRGRSNEKLFF.

The rearrangement uses TRBV7-9 and TRBJ2-3; 10 bases fit TRBD2. The germline gives CDR1 SEHNR, CDR2 FQNEAQ (reference sequence). This CDR3 region has 16 residues. V dropped 5 bases and J dropped 1; count of bases not matched to a gene: 6. CDR3 amino acids: CASSADLAGGTDTQYF. In DNA, the CDR3 is TGTGCCAGCAGCGCCGATCTAGCGGGGGGCACAGATACGCAGTATTTT.

This chain uses TRBV11-3 with TRBJ2-3, with a tentative D call TRBD1 (5 bases). The CDR3 contains 15 residues. Deletions cut 5 bases from V and 4 bases from J, with 16 bases between. The germline V gene has CDR1 SGHNT and CDR2 YENEEA. Here the CDR3 reads CASSKTRGTSDTQYF. CDR3 sequence (DNA): TGTGCCAGCAGCAAAACAAGGGGAACGTCAGATACGCAGTATTTT.

V gene TRBV30 combines with J gene TRBJ2-7; D gene unclear. The V gene's germline CDR1 is GTSNPN and CDR2 SVGIG (reference sequence). The CDR3 loop spans 12 amino acids. V gave up 2 bases and J gave up 7 bases, with 12 bases separating them. The CDR3 sequence is CAWSPSVREQYF. In DNA form, the CDR3 reads TGTGCCTGGAGTCCCTCAGTCCGGGAGCAGTACTTC.

The chain joins TRBV4-3 to TRBJ1-2; perhaps TRBD1 as D (6 bases). Trimming removed 4 bases from V and 5 bases from J, with 17 bases in between. The CDR3 is 15 residues long. Germline V gene sequence: CDR1 LGHNA, CDR2 YSLEER. DNA for the CDR3: TGCGCCAGCAGCCTAGGCGCAGGGGCAGATTATGGCTACACCTTC. It specifies CASSLGAGADYGYTF.

This clone was seen more than once but under ten times. CDR3 nucleotide sequence: TGTGCCAGCAGCGTAGATGGAACAGGCGGTAATTCACCCCTCCACTTT. This gives the protein CASSVDGTGGNSPLHF. The chain carries TRBV9 and TRBJ1-6; possibly TRBD1 for D (5 bases). This CDR3 is built from 16 residues. The ends were cut back, 0 bases at V and 6 bases at J, with 13 bases in the middle. Germline CDR1 reads SGDLS; CDR2 reads YYNGEE.

A few counts support this clone. The V gene is TRBV4-3, the J gene TRBJ1-1; D gene ambiguous. The CDR3 is made up of 14 amino acids. V was clipped by 0 bases and J by 1 base, with 6 bases between them. Germline V lookup: CDR1 LGHNA, CDR2 YSLEER. The DNA of the CDR3 is TGCGCCAGCAGCCAAGAGGCGGAGAACACTGAAGCTTTCTTT. Residues: CASSQEAENTEAFF.

The chain recombines TRBV5-1 with TRBJ2-2, with 9 bases matching TRBD2. This CDR3 has 17 residues. The V segment lost 4 bases and the J segment 3 bases; nucleotides outside the gene matches: 10. The germline V gene encodes CDR1 SGHRS and CDR2 YFSETQ. The CDR3 is CASSRSGGGADTGELFF. CDR3 nucleotide sequence: TGCGCCAGCAGCCGCAGCGGCGGGGGGGCTGACACCGGGGAGCTGTTTTTT. The full variable domain, in which reference TRBV5-1 and TRBJ2-2 provide the parts outside the CDR3, is KAGVTQTPRYLIKTRGQQVTLSCSPISGHRSVSWYQQTPGQGLQFLFEYFSETQRNKGNFPGRFSGRQFSNSRSEMNVSTLELGDSALYLCASSRSGGGADTGELFFGEGSRLTVL.

V and J are TRBV5-1 and TRBJ1-1; unclear D gene. The CDR3 contains 12 residues. V was cut by 4 bases and J by 5 bases, with 9 bases left in between. Germline CDR1 SGHRS, CDR2 YFSETQ. Written as DNA, the CDR3 is TGCGCCAGCAGCACCCCGGGTACTGAAGCTTTCTTT. It yields the protein CASSTPGTEAFF.

This clone appeared a few times. This rearrangement joins TRBV7-2 to TRBJ2-1; TRBD2 matches 10 bases. Germline V gene data show CDR1 as SGHTA and CDR2 as FQGNSA. The CDR3 spans 16 residues. J lost 4 bases, V lost 8 bases, and 11 bases had no gene match. The CDR3 protein is CASRSTIAGGYNEQFF. Here the CDR3 DNA reads TGTGCCAGCCGCTCCACCATAGCGGGGGGATACAATGAGCAGTTCTTC.

The chain links TRBV6-5 to TRBJ1-1; D uncertain. This CDR3 contains 14 residues. Trimming took off 6 bases at V and 0 bases at J, with 11 bases between the two ends. Germline values: CDR1 MNHEY, CDR2 SVGAGI. The CDR3 DNA sequence: TGTGCCAGCAGAGTTCGACGGATGAACACTGAAGCTTTCTTT. Its protein is CASRVRRMNTEAFF.

Only a few counts were recorded for this clone. This sequence joins TRBV10-3 and TRBJ2-2, with 7 bases that match TRBD1. Germline loops: CDR1 ENHRY, CDR2 SYGVKD. The CDR3 covers 15 residues. V was clipped by 3 bases and J by 3 bases; unmatched bases: 4. CDR3 protein: CAISDLQGDTGELFF. CDR3 nucleotide sequence: TGTGCCATCAGTGATCTGCAGGGGGACACCGGGGAGCTGTTTTTT.

This clone occurred once. This chain connects TRBV6-6 to TRBJ1-2; possible D gene TRBD1, 5 bases. Germline V lookup: CDR1 MNHNY, CDR2 SVGAGI (reference sequence). The CDR3 is made up of 14 amino acids. Trimming cost V 7 bases and J 4 bases, with 16 bases left between them. The CDR3 region is CASTQGQGGYGYTF. CDR3 DNA: TGTGCCAGCACCCAAGGGCAGGGTGGCTATGGCTACACCTTC.

This clone was seen just once. This sequence joins TRBV7-6 and TRBJ2-5; either TRBD1 or TRBD2 may supply D (6 bases each). Trimming removed 5 bases at V and 5 bases at J, with 21 bases between. This CDR3 has 16 residues. CDR1 and CDR2 from the germline V gene are SGHVS and FNYEAQ. The CDR3 region is CASSRIYGGPRETQYF. CDR3 coding DNA: TGTGCCAGCAGCCGGATATACGGGGGCCCCCGGGAGACCCAGTACTTC.

The chain couples TRBV9 to TRBJ2-3, with no clear D. V was shortened by 0 bases and J by 0 bases, with 2 bases between the two germline ends. CDR1 and CDR2 from the germline V gene are SGDLS and YYNGEE. The CDR3 contains 13 residues. CDR3 coding DNA: TGTGCCAGCAGCGTAGACAGCACAGATACGCAGTATTTT. Its translation is CASSVDSTDTQYF.

The rearrangement uses TRBV7-2 and TRBJ2-2, with D tentatively TRBD1 (5 bases). Germline CDR1 and CDR2: SGHTA and FQGNSA. The CDR3 loop spans 15 amino acids. Trimming cost V 2 bases and J 6 bases, with 13 bases left between them. The CDR3 spells CASSLFALGAGELFF. CDR3 bases: TGTGCCAGCAGCTTATTCGCCCTAGGGGCCGGGGAGCTGTTTTTT.

The chain links TRBV2 to TRBJ2-1; D may match TRBD1 or TRBD2 (5 bases each). Germline loops: CDR1 SNHLY, CDR2 FYNNEI. This CDR3 contains 15 residues. With 4 bases removed from V and 8 bases from J, the gap between germline ends came to 18 bases. CDR3 residues: CASSVDLGPTDEQFF. CDR3 coding DNA: TGTGCCAGCAGTGTGGATCTGGGACCCACGGATGAGCAGTTCTTC.

CDR3 nucleotides: TGTGCCAGCAGAGAGGACAGGGCGGGCGGCTACACCTTC. This codes for CASREDRAGGYTF. The rearrangement links TRBV6-4 to TRBJ1-2, with 8 bases aligning to TRBD1. Germline V gene sequence: CDR1 MRHNA, CDR2 SNTAGT. This CDR3 is built from 13 residues. V dropped 6 bases and J dropped 8; count of bases not matched to a gene: 8.

This clone has more than one count but fewer than ten. This chain joins TRBV7-2 and TRBJ2-1; TRBD2 might be the D (7 bases). The germline CDR1 and CDR2 sequences are SGHTA and FQGNSA. The V end was cut by 4 bases, the J end by 6 bases, with 22 bases between. This CDR3 region has 17 residues. The CDR3: CASSSHPTGGLGNEQFF. CDR3 sequence (DNA): TGTGCCAGCAGCTCCCACCCTACGGGGGGCCTTGGCAATGAGCAGTTCTTC.

For this clone: One junction end disagrees with the germline gene, perhaps due to a read error. The rearrangement uses TRBV25-1 and TRBJ1-6; 8 nucleotides agree with TRBD1. Germline V lookup: CDR1 MGHDK, CDR2 SYGVNS. The CDR3 contains 13 residues. The CDR3 nucleotides are TGTGCCAGCAGTCGGCAGGGGGCGAGGGTTCTAGTCTTT. Translation: CASSRQGARVLVF.

The chain joins TRBV2 to TRBJ2-2; 12 nucleotides match TRBD1. CDR1 and CDR2 (germline): SNHLY, FYNNEI. After removal of 7 bases from V and 6 bases from J, the junction contained 6 bases not matched to a gene. This CDR3 has 15 residues. CDR3 sequence reads: CASKRGTGGPGELFF. The DNA of the CDR3 is TGTGCCAGCAAGAGGGGGACAGGGGGCCCCGGGGAGCTGTTTTTT.

The DNA of the CDR3 is TGCGCCAGCAGCCAAGATCTTGCGAGCCCCGCAACAGATACGCAGTATTTT. The encoded protein is CASSQDLASPATDTQYF. The chain combines TRBV4-3 with TRBJ2-3; no clear D gene. Trimming removed 0 bases from V and 3 bases from J, with 16 bases in between. The germline CDR1 and CDR2 sequences are LGHNA and YSLEER. The CDR3 sequence is 17 residues long.

The CDR3 bases are TGTGCCATCAGTGAAGGACAGGGAACCAATGAGCAGTTCTTC. Protein sequence: CAISEGQGTNEQFF. The chain couples TRBV10-3 to TRBJ2-1; TRBD1 agrees at 8 bases. The CDR3 has 14 residues. J gave up 6 bases and V 3 bases, and 4 bases lay outside the gene matches. CDR1 and CDR2 (germline): ENHRY, SYGVKD.

This rearrangement joins TRBV5-4 to TRBJ2-7, with TRBD1 matching 7 bases. V was pared by 5 bases and J by 3 bases, with 11 bases of the junction left unmatched. Per the germline V gene, CDR1 is SGHNT and CDR2 is YYREEE (reference sequence). The CDR3 spans 15 residues. CDR3 sequence reads: CASRADRALLYEQYF. CDR3 in DNA: TGTGCCAGCAGGGCAGACAGGGCACTACTCTACGAGCAGTACTTC.

This clone has only one observation. The chain has TRBV6-1 and TRBJ1-5; D is undetermined. The V end lost 4 bases, the J end lost 4 bases, and 14 bases lay between the germline ends. The germline CDR1 and CDR2 sequences are MNHNS and SASEGT. The CDR3 is 15 amino acids. CDR3 nucleotide sequence: TGTGCCAGCAGTGTATTTCTCCCGATAAATCAGCCCCAGCATTTT. Its protein product is CASSVFLPINQPQHF.

The chain recombines TRBV19 with TRBJ1-4; TRBD1 aligns across 7 bases. CDR1 is LNHDA, CDR2 SQIVND, per germline (reference sequence). V lost 5 bases, J lost 1 base, and 4 bases stayed unmatched. The CDR3 has 15 amino acids. This CDR3 reads CASSGRQGTNEKLFF. CDR3 DNA: TGTGCCAGTAGTGGACGACAGGGAACTAATGAAAAACTGTTTTTT.

Written as DNA, the CDR3 is TGCGCCAGCAGTGAGTCCGGGACAGGGGGACTCACCTTC. As protein: CASSESGTGGLTF. The V call is TRBV10-1, the J call TRBJ1-2; 11 bases fit TRBD1. This CDR3 is built from 13 residues. From germline, CDR1 is WNHNN and CDR2 SYGVQD (reference sequence). V trimming: 0 bases; J trimming: 13 bases; junction bases outside the gene matches: 4.

The V call is TRBV5-4, the J call TRBJ1-2; TRBD1 aligns across 7 bases. V dropped 3 bases and J dropped 4; count of bases not matched to a gene: 9. This CDR3 contains 15 residues. From germline, CDR1 is SGHNT and CDR2 YYREEE (reference sequence). Here the CDR3 reads CASSSQRQGSYGYTF. CDR3 DNA: TGTGCCAGCAGCTCGCAAAGACAGGGTAGCTATGGCTACACCTTC.

V gene TRBV19 combines with J gene TRBJ1-4; D ambiguous. Germline CDR1 LNHDA, CDR2 SQIVND (reference sequence). This CDR3 has 14 residues. Trimming cost V 6 bases and J 3 bases, with 11 bases left between them. In DNA, the CDR3 is TGTGCCAGTAGCCCCGCGTATGCTAATGAAAAACTGTTTTTT. It encodes CASSPAYANEKLFF.

This clone was seen a handful of times. The chain combines TRBV19 with TRBJ1-6, with 7 positions matching TRBD1. The length of the CDR3 is 14 residues. Losses at the gene ends were 6 bases for V and 10 bases for J; bases not matched to a gene: 9. The V gene's germline CDR1 is LNHDA and CDR2 SQIVND (reference sequence). CDR3 coding DNA: TGTGCCAGTAGCCCGACAGGGCGGGGATCACCCCTCCACTTT. Amino acids: CASSPTGRGSPLHF.

The sample holds a few counts of this clone. The chain has TRBV6-1 and TRBJ1-2; no reliable D call. The germline V gene encodes CDR1 MNHNS and CDR2 SASEGT. V lost 0 bases and J 6 bases, leaving 14 bases between the germline ends. The CDR3 covers 15 residues. The CDR3 DNA reads TGTGCCAGCAGTGAAGCGTTCGGTTCCCGACATGGCTACACCTTC. This translates into CASSEAFGSRHGYTF.